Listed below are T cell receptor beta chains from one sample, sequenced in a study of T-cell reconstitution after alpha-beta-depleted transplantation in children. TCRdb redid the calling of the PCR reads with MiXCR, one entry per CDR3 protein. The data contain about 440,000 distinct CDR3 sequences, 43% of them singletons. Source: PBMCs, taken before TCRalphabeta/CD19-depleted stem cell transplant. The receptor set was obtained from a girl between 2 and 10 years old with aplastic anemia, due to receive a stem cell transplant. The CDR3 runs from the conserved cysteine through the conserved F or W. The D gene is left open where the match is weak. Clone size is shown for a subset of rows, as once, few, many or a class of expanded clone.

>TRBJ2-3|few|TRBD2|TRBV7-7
CASSPTSGRARTDTQYF
TGTGCCAGCAGCCCGACTAGCGGGAGGGCCCGAACAGATACGCAGTATTTT
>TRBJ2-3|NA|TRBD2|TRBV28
CASRIQSGRSDTQYF
TGTGCCAGCAGAATACAAAGCGGGAGGTCAGATACGCAGTATTTT
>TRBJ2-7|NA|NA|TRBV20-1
CSATMTGNNPYEQYF
TGCAGTGCAACTATGACGGGCAACAATCCCTACGAGCAGTACTTC
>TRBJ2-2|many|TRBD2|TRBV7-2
CASSLGSGRTGELFF
TGTGCCAGCAGCTTAGGTAGCGGGAGGACCGGGGAGCTGTTTTTT
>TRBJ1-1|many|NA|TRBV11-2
CASSLATGLNTEAFF
TGTGCCAGCAGCTTAGCGACAGGTTTGAACACTGAAGCTTTCTTT
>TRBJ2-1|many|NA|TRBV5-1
CASSLATHNEQFF
TGCGCCAGCAGCTTGGCTACCCACAATGAGCAGTTCTTC
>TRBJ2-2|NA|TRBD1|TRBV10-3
CAIKEGADTGELFF
TGTGCCATCAAAGAGGGGGCGGACACCGGGGAGCTGTTTTTT
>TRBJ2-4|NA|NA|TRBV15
CATSRDIGDIQYF
TGTGCCACCAGCAGAGATATCGGGGACATTCAGTACTTC
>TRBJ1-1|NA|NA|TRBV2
CAIHVMNTEAFF
TGTGCCATCCATGTAATGAACACTGAAGCTTTCTTT
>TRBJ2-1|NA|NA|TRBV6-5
CASSYSSGGSYNEQFF
TGTGCCAGCAGTTACTCTAGCGGAGGCTCCTACAATGAGCAGTTCTTC
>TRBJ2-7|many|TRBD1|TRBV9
CASSVAQGAYEQYF
TGTGCCAGCAGCGTAGCACAGGGGGCTTACGAGCAGTACTTC
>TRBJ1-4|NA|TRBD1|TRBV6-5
CASSYLRRQGPDEKLFF
TGTGCCAGCAGTTACCTCCGGCGACAGGGGCCGGATGAAAAACTGTTTTTT
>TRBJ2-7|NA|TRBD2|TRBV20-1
CSASRGPSGGEYEQYF
TGCAGTGCTAGTCGCGGACCCAGCGGGGGGGAATACGAGCAGTACTTC
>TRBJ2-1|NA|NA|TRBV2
CASSRLLYNEQFF
TGTGCCAGCAGTCGACTCCTATACAATGAGCAGTTCTTC
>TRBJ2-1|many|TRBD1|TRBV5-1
CASSLGPGQIYNEQFF
TGCGCCAGCAGCTTGGGCCCGGGACAGATCTACAATGAGCAGTTCTTC
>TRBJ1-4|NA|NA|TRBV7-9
CASRQGSDEKLFF
TGTGCCAGCAGACAGGGCTCGGATGAAAAACTGTTTTTT
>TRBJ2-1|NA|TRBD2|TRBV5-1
CASRRWTSSYNEQFF
TGCGCCAGCAGGAGGTGGACTAGCTCCTACAATGAGCAGTTCTTC
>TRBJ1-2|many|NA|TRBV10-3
CASGQTNYGYTF
TGTGCCTCCGGACAGACTAACTATGGCTACACCTTC
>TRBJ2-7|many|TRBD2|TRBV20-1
CSARDSKRGTYEQYF
TGCAGTGCTAGAGATTCCAAGCGGGGAACCTACGAGCAGTACTTC
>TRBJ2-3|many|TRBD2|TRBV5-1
CASKRLAGGTDTQYF
TGCGCCAGCAAGCGGTTAGCGGGAGGGACAGATACGCAGTATTTT
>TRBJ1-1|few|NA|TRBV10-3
CAISEGGNKLNTEAFF
TGTGCCATCAGTGAAGGCGGGAACAAATTGAACACTGAAGCTTTCTTT
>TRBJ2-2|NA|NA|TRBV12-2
CASRFLPDHSGELFF
TGTGCAAGTCGCTTCCTACCGGACCACTCCGGGGAGCTGTTTTTT